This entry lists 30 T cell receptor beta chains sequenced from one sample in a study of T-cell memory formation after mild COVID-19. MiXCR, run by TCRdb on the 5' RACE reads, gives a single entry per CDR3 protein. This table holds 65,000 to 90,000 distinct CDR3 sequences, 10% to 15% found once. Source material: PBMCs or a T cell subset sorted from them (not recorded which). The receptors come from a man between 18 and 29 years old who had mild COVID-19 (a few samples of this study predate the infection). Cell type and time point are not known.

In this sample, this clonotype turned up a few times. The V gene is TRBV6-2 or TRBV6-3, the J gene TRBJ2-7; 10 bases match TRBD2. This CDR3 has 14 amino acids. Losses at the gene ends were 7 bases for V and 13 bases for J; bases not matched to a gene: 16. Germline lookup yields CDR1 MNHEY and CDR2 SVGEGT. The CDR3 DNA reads TGTGCCAGCACGAGAGGGACTAGCGACCTCTTGGGCTACTTC. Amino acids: CASTRGTSDLLGYF.

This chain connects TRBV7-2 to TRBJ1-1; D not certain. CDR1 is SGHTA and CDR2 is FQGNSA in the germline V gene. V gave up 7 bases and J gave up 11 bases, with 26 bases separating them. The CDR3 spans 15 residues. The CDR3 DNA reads TGTGCCAGCACCCCTACCGGGCCAGGCTCTTTGGGGGCTTTCTTT. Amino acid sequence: CASTPTGPGSLGAFF.

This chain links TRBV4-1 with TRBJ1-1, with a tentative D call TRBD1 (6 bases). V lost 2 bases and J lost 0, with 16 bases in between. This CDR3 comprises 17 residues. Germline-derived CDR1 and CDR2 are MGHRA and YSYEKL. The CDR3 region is CASSQLWGADMNTEAFF. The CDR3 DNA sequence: TGCGCCAGCAGCCAACTATGGGGGGCAGACATGAACACTGAAGCTTTCTTT.

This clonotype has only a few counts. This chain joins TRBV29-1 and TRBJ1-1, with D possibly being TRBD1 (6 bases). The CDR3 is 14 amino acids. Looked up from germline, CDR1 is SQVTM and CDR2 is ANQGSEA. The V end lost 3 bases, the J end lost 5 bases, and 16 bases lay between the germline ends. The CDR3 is CSVDLGRGATEAFF. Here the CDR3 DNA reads TGCAGCGTTGATTTAGGCAGGGGCGCGACTGAAGCTTTCTTT. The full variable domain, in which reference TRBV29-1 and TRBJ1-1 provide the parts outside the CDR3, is SAVISQKPSRDICQRGTSLTIQCQVDSQVTMMFWYRQQPGQSLTLIATANQGSEATYESGFVIDKFPISRPNLTFSTLTVSNMSPEDSSIYLCSVDLGRGATEAFFGQGTRLTVV.

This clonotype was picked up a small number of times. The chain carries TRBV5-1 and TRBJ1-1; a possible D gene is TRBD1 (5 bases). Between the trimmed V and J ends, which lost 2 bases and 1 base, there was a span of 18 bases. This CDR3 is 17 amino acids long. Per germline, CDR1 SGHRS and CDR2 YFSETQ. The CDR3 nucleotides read TGCGCCAGCAGCTTTTTTACACGCGACAGCTCGAACACTGAAGCTTTCTTT. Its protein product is CASSFFTRDSSNTEAFF.

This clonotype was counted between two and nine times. CDR3 amino acids: CATYVRGLFSYEQYV. For the CDR3, the DNA is TGTGCCACCTACGTCAGGGGGCTCTTCTCCTACGAGCAGTACGTC. The gene calls are TRBV24-1 and TRBJ2-7; 8 bases align to TRBD1. Germline V gene data show CDR1 as KGHDR and CDR2 as SFDVKD. V trimming: 9 bases; J trimming: 0 bases; junction bases outside the gene matches: 9. The CDR3 totals 15 residues.

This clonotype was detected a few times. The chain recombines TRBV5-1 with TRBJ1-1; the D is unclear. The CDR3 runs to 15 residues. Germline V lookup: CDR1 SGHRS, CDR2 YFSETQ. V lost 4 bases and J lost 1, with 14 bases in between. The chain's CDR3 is CASSPAVLTNTEAFF. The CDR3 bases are TGCGCCAGCAGCCCCGCAGTCCTCACGAACACTGAAGCTTTCTTT. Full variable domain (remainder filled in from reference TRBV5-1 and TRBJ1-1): KAGVTQTPRYLIKTRGQQVTLSCSPISGHRSVSWYQQTPGQGLQFLFEYFSETQRNKGNFPGRFSGRQFSNSRSEMNVSTLELGDSALYLCASSPAVLTNTEAFFGQGTRLTVV.

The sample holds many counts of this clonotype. CDR3 coding DNA: TGTGCCAGCAGCCAGCCGGGACAGGGTAACTATGGCTACACCTTC. Amino acids: CASSQPGQGNYGYTF. The gene calls are TRBV12-3 or TRBV12-4 and TRBJ1-2, with 9 nucleotides matching TRBD1. The CDR3 loop spans 15 amino acids. J gave up 1 base and V 6 bases, and 6 bases lay outside the gene matches.

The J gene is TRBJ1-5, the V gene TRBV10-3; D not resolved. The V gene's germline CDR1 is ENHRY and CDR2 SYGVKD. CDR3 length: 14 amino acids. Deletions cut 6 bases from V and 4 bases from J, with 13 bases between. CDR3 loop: CAIREGGPNQPQHF. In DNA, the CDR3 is TGTGCCATCAGGGAGGGCGGGCCGAATCAGCCCCAGCATTTT.

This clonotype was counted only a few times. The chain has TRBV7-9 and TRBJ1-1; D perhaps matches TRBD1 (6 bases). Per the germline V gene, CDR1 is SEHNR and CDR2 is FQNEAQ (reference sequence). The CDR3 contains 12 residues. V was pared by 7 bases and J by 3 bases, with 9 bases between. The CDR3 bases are TGTGCCAGCATGGGGGCGGACACTGAAGCTTTCTTT. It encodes CASMGADTEAFF.

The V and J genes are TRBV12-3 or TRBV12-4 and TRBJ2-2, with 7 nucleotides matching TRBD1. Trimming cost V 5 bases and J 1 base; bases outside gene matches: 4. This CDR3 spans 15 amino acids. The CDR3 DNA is TGTGCCAGCAGTGGGGACAGCCGGAACACCGGGGAGCTGTTTTTT. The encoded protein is CASSGDSRNTGELFF.

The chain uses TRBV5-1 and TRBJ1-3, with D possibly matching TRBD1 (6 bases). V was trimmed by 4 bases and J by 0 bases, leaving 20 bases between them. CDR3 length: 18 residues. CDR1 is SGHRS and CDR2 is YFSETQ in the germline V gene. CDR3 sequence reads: CASSDHHDRSISGNTIYF. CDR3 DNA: TGCGCCAGCAGCGATCACCACGACAGGTCCATCTCTGGAAACACCATATATTTT.

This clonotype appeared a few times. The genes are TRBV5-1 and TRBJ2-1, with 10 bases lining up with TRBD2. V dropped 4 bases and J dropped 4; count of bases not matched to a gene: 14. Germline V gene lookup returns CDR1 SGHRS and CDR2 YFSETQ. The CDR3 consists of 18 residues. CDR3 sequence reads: CASSIRTSGAGDYNEQFF. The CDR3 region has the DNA TGCGCCAGCAGCATCCGTACTAGCGGGGCTGGGGATTACAATGAGCAGTTCTTC.

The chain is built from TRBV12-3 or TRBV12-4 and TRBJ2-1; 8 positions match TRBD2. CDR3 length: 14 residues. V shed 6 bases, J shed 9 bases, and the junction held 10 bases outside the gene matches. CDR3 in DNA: TGTGCCAGCAGCCGCCTTGGACTAGCTGTTGAGCAGTTCTTC. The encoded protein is CASSRLGLAVEQFF.

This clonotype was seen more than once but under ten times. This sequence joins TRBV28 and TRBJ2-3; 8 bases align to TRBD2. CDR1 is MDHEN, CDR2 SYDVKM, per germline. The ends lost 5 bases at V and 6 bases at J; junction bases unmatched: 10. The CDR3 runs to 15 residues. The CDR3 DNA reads TGTGCCAGCAGTCCGGCTGCGCGGGGGGTTGATACGCAGTATTTT. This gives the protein CASSPAARGVDTQYF.

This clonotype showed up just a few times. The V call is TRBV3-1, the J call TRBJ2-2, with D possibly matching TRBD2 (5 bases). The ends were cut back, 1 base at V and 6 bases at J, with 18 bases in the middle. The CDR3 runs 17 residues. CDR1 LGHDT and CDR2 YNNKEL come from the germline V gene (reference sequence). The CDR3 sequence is CASSQGVADSFPGELFF. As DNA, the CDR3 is TGTGCCAGCAGCCAAGGGGTTGCGGACTCTTTCCCCGGGGAGCTGTTTTTT. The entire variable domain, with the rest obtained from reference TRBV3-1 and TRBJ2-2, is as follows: DTAVSQTPKYLVTQMGNDKSIKCEQNLGHDTMYWYKQDSKKFLKIMFSYNNKELIINETVPNRFSPKSPDKAHLNLHINSLELGDSAVYFCASSQGVADSFPGELFFGEGSRLTVL.

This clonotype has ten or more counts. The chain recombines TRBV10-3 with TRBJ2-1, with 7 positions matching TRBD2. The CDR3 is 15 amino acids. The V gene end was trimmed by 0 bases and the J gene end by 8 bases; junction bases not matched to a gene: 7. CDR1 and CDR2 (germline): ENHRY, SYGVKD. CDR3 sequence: CAISESAGLVYEQFF. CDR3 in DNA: TGTGCCATCAGTGAGTCAGCCGGACTAGTTTATGAGCAGTTCTTC.

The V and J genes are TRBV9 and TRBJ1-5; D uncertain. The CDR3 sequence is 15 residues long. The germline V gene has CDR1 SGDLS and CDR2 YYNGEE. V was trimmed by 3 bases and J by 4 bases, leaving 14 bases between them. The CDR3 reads CASSEGSLANQPQHF. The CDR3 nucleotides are TGTGCCAGCAGCGAGGGTTCCCTTGCGAATCAGCCCCAGCATTTT. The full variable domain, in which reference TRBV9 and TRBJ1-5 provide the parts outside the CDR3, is DSGVTQTPKHLITATGQRVTLRCSPRSGDLSVYWYQQSLDQGLQFLIQYYNGEERAKGNILERFSAQQFPDLHSELNLSSLELGDSALYFCASSEGSLANQPQHFGDGTRLSIL.

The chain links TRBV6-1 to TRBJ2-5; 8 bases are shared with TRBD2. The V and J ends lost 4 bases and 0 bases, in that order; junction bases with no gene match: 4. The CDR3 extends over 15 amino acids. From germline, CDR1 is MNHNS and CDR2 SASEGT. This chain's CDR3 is CASSALRGDQETQYF. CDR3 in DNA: TGTGCCAGCAGTGCCTTGCGGGGGGACCAAGAGACCCAGTACTTC.

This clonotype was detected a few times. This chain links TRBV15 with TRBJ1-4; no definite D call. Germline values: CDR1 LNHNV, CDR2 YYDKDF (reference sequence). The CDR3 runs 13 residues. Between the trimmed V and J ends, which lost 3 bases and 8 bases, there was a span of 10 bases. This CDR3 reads CATSSGLREKLFF. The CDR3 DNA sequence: TGTGCCACCAGCAGCGGTCTTCGGGAAAAACTGTTTTTT.

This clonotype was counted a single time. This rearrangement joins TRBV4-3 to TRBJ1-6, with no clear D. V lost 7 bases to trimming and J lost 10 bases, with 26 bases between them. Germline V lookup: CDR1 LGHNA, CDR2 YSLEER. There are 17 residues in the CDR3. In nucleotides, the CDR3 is TGCGCCAGCAATCCTCGGATAGGCTCCCCCACATTCTCACCCCTCCACTTT. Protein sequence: CASNPRIGSPTFSPLHF.

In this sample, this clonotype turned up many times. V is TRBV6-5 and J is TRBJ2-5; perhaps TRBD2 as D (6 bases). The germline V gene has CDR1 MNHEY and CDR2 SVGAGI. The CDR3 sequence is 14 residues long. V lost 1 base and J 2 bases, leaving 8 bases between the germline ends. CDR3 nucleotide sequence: TGTGCCAGCAGTTACTTCAGCGGGCAAGAGACCCAGTACTTC. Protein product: CASSYFSGQETQYF.

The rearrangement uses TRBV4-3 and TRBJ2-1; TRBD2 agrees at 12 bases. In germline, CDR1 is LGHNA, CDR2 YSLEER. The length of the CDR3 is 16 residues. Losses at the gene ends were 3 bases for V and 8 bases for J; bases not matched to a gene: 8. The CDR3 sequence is CASSQTGGLAGYEQFF. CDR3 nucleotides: TGCGCCAGCAGCCAGACGGGTGGACTAGCGGGATATGAGCAGTTCTTC.

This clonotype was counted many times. This CDR3 is CASSALAGELFF. In DNA, the CDR3 is TGTGCCAGCAGCGCCCTCGCCGGGGAGCTGTTTTTT. V and J are TRBV7-9 and TRBJ2-2; D not resolved. Deletions cut 5 bases from V and 6 bases from J, with 7 bases between. The germline V gene has CDR1 SEHNR and CDR2 FQNEAQ (reference sequence). This CDR3 spans 12 amino acids. Based on the CDR3 plus reference TRBV7-9 and TRBJ2-2, the full variable domain is DTGVSQNPRHKITKRGQNVTFRCDPISEHNRLYWYRQTLGQGPEFLTYFQNEAQLEKSRLLSDRFSAERPKGSFSTLEIQRTEQGDSAMYLCASSALAGELFFGEGSRLTVL.

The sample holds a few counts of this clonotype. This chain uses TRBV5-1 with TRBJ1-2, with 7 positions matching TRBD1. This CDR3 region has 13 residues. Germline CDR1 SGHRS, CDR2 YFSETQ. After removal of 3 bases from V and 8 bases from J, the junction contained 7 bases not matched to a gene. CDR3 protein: CASSWDSNGGYTF. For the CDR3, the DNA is TGCGCCAGCAGCTGGGACAGCAACGGCGGCTACACCTTC.

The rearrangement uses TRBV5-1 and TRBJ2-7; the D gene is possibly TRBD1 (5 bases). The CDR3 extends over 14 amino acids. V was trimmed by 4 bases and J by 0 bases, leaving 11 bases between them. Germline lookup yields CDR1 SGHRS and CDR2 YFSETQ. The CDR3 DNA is TGCGCCAGCAGCGTAACAGGATTCTCCTACGAGCAGTACTTC. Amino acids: CASSVTGFSYEQYF.

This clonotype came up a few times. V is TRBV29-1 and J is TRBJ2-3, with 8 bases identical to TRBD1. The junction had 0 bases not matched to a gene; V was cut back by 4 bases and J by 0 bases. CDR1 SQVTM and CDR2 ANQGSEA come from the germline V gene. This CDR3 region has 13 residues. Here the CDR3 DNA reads TGCAGCGTTGGGGACAGGAGCACAGATACGCAGTATTTT. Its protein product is CSVGDRSTDTQYF.

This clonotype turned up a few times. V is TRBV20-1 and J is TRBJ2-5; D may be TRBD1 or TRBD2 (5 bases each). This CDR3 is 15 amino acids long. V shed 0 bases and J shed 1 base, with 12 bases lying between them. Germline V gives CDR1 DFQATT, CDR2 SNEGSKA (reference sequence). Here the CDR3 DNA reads TGCAGTGCTAGAGACGGGGCGTTTAGCCAAGAGACCCAGTACTTC. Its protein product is CSARDGAFSQETQYF.

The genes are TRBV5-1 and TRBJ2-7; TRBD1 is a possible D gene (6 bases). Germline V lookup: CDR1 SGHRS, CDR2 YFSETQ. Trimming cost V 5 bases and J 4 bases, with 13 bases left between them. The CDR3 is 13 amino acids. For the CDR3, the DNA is TGCGCCAGCAGTTGGGACACCGGATACGAGCAGTACTTC. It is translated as CASSWDTGYEQYF. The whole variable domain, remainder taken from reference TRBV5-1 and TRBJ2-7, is KAGVTQTPRYLIKTRGQQVTLSCSPISGHRSVSWYQQTPGQGLQFLFEYFSETQRNKGNFPGRFSGRQFSNSRSEMNVSTLELGDSALYLCASSWDTGYEQYFGPGTRLTVT.

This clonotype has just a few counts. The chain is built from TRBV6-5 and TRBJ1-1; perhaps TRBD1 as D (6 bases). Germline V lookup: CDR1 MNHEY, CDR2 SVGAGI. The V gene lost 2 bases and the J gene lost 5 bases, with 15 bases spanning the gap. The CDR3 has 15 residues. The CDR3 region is CASSYSTGRGTEAFF. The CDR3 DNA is TGTGCCAGCAGTTACAGTACAGGGAGAGGGACTGAAGCTTTCTTT.